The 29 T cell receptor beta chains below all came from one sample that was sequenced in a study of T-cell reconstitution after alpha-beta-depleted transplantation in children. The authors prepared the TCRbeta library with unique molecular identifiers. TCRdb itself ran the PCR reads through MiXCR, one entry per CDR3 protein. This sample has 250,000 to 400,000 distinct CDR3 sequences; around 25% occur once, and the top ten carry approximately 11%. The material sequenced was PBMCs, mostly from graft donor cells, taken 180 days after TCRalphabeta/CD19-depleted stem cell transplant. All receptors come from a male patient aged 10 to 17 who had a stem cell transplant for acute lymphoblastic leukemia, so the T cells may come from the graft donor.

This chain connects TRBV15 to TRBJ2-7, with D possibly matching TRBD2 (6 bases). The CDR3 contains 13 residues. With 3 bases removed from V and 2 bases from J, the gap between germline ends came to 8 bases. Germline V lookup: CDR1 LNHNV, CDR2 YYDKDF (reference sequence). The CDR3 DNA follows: TGTGCCACCAGCAGGCTAGCGACCTACGAGCAGTACTTC. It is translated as CATSRLATYEQYF.

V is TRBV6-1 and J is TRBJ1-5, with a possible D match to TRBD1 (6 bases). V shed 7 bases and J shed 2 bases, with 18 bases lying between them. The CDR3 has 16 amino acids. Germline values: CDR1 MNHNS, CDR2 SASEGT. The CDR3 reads CASTKIQGKGNQPQHF. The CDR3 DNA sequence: TGTGCCAGCACGAAGATACAGGGTAAAGGCAATCAGCCCCAGCATTTT.

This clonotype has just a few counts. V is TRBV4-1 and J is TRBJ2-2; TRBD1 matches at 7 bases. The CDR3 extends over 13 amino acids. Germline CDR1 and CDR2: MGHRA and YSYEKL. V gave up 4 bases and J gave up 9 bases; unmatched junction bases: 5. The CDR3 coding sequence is TGCGCCAGCAGCCCCTTAGGGGGCCGGGAGCTGTTTTTT. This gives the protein CASSPLGGRELFF.

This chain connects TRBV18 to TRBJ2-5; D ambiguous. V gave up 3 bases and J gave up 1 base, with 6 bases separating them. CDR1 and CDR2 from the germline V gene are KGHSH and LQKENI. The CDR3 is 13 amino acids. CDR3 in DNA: TGTGCCAGCTCACCGCTCCGCCAAGAGACCCAGTACTTC. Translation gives CASSPLRQETQYF.

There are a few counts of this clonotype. CDR3 loop: CASSLLGQGGTGELFF. Written as DNA, the CDR3 is TGCGCCAGCAGCTTGCTGGGACAGGGGGGCACCGGGGAGCTGTTTTTT. The V call is TRBV5-1, the J call TRBJ2-2; 11 nucleotides line up with TRBD1. CDR3 length: 16 residues. J lost 4 bases, V lost 1 base, and 3 bases had no gene match. Germline CDR1 reads SGHRS; CDR2 reads YFSETQ.

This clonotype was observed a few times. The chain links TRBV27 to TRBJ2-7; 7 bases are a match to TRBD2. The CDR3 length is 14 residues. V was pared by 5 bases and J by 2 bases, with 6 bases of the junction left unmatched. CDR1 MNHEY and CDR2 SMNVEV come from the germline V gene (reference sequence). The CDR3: CASSPRERPYEQYF. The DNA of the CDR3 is TGTGCCAGCAGTCCGCGGGAGAGGCCCTACGAGCAGTACTTC.

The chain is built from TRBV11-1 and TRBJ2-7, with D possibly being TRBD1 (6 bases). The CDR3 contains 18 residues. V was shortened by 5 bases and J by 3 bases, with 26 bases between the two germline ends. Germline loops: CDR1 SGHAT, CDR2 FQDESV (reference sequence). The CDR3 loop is CASSMSRGHWSGNYEQYF. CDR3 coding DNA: TGTGCCAGCAGCATGTCCAGGGGACATTGGTCTGGAAACTACGAGCAGTACTTC.

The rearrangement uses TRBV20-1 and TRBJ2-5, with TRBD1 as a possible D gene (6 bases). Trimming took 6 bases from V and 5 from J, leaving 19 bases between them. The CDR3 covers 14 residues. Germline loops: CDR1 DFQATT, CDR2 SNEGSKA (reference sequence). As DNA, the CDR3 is TGCAGTGCCGATCGTGGGGGCAGAGGGGAGACCCAGTACTTC. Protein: CSADRGGRGETQYF.

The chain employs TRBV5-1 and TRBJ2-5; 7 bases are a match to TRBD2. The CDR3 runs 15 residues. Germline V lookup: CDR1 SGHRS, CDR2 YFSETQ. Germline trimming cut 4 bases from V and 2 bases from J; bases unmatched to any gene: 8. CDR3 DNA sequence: TGCGCCAGCAGCAACCGGGCAGCGGGACAAGAGACCCAGTACTTC. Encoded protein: CASSNRAAGQETQYF.

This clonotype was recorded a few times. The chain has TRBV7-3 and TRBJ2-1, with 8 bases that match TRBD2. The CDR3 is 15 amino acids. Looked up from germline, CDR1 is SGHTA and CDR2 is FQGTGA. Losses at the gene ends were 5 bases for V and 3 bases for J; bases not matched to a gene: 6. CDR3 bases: TGTGCCAGCAGCCCCAGACTAGCGAACTACAATGAGCAGTTCTTC. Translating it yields CASSPRLANYNEQFF.

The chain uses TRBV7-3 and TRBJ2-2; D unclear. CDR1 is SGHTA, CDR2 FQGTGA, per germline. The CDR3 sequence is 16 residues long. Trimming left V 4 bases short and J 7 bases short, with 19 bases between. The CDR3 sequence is CASSSSNGLKVGELFF. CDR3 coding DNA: TGTGCCAGCAGCTCATCGAACGGGCTTAAGGTCGGGGAGCTGTTTTTT.

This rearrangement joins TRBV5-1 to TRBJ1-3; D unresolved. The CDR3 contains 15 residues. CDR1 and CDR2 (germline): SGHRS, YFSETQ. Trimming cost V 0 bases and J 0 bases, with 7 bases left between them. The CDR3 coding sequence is TGCGCCAGCAGCTTGGCACAGCCCTCTGGAAACACCATATATTTT. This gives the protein CASSLAQPSGNTIYF.

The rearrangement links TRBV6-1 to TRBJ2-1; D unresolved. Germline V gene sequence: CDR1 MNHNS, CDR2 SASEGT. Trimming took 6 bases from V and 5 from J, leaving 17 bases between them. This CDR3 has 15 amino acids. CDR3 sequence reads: CASRPQGRVNNEQFF. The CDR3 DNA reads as TGTGCCAGCAGACCACAAGGACGGGTTAACAATGAGCAGTTCTTC.

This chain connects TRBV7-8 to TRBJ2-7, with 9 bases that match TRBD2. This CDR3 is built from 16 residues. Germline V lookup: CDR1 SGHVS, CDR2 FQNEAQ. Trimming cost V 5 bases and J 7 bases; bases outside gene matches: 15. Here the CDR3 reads CASSPFRGTSLLEQYF. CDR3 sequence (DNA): TGTGCCAGCAGCCCCTTTCGTGGGACTAGCCTGCTGGAGCAGTACTTC. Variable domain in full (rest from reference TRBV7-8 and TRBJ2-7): GAGVSQSPRYKVAKRGQDVALRCDPISGHVSLFWYQQALGQGPEFLTYFQNEAQLDKSGLPSDRFFAERPEGSVSTLKIQRTQQEDSAVYLCASSPFRGTSLLEQYFGPGTRLTVT.

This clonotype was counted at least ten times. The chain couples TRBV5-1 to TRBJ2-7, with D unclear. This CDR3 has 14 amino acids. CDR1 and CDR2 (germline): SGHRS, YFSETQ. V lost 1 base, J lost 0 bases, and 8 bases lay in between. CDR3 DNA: TGCGCCAGCAGCTTGCAAGGTTTCTCCTACGAGCAGTACTTC. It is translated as CASSLQGFSYEQYF. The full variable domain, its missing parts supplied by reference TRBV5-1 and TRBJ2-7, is KAGVTQTPRYLIKTRGQQVTLSCSPISGHRSVSWYQQTPGQGLQFLFEYFSETQRNKGNFPGRFSGRQFSNSRSEMNVSTLELGDSALYLCASSLQGFSYEQYFGPGTRLTVT.

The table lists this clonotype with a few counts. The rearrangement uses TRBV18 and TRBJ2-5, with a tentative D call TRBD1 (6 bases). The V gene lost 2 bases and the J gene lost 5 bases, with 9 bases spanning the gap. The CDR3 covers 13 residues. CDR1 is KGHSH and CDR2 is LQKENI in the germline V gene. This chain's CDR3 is CASSPRQEETQYF. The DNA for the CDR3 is TGTGCCAGCTCACCAAGACAGGAGGAGACCCAGTACTTC.

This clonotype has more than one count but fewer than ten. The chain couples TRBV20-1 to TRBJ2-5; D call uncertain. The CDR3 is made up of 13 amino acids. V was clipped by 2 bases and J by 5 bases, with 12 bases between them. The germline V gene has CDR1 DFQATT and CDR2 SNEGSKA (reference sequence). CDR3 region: CSARQIPAETQYF. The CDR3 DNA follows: TGCAGTGCTAGACAGATTCCCGCGGAGACCCAGTACTTC.

The CDR3 protein is CSARSHSGDTDTQYF. As DNA, the CDR3 is TGCAGTGCTAGATCCCATAGCGGGGACACAGATACGCAGTATTTT. The chain carries TRBV20-1 and TRBJ2-3; TRBD2 aligns across 8 bases. Germline CDR1 and CDR2: DFQATT and SNEGSKA (reference sequence). J lost 2 bases, V lost 2 bases, and 6 bases had no gene match. The CDR3 consists of 15 residues.

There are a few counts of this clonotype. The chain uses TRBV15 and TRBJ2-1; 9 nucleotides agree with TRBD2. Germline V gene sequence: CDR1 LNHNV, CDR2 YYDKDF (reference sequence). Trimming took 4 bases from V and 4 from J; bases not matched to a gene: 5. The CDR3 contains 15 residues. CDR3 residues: CATSMTAGGYNEQFF. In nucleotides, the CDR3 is TGTGCCACCAGCATGACAGCGGGAGGTTACAATGAGCAGTTCTTC.

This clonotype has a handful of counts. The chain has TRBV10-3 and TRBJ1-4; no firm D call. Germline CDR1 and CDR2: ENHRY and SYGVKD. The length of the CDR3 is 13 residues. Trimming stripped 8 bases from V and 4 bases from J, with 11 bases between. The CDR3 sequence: CAIGWQDNEKLFF. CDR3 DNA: TGTGCCATCGGTTGGCAGGATAATGAAAAACTGTTTTTT.

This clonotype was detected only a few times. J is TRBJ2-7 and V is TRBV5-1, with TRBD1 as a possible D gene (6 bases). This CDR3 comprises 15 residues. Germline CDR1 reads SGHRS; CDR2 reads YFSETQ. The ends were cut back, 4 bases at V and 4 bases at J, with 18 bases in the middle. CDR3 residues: CASSAHRVWDYEQYF. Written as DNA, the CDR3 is TGCGCCAGCAGCGCCCACAGGGTTTGGGATTACGAGCAGTACTTC.

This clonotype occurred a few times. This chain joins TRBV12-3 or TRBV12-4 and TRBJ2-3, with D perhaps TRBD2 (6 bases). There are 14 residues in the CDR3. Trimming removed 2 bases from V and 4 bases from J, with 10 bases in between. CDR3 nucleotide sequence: TGTGCCAGCAGTTTAAACAGGAGGGCAGATACGCAGTATTTT. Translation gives CASSLNRRADTQYF.

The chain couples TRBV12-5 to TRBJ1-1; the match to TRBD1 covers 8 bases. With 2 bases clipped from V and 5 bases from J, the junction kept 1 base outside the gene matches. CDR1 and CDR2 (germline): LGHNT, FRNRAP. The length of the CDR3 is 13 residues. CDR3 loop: CASGLTGGTEAFF. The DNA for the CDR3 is TGTGCTAGTGGTTTGACAGGGGGAACTGAAGCTTTCTTT.

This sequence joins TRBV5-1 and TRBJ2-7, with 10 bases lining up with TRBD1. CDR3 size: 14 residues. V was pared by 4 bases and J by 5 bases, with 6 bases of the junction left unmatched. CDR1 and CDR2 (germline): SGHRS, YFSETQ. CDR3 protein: CASSPGQGYHEQYF. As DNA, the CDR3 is TGCGCCAGCAGCCCGGGACAGGGGTACCACGAGCAGTACTTC.

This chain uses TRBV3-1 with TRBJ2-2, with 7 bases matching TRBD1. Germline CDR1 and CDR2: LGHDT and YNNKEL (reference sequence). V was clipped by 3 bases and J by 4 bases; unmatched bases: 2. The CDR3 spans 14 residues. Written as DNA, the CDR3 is TGTGCCAGCAGCCAGACAGGGACCACCGGGGAGCTGTTTTTT. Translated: CASSQTGTTGELFF. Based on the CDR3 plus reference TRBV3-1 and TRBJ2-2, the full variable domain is DTAVSQTPKYLVTQMGNDKSIKCEQNLGHDTMYWYKQDSKKFLKIMFSYNNKELIINETVPNRFSPKSPDKAHLNLHINSLELGDSAVYFCASSQTGTTGELFFGEGSRLTVL.

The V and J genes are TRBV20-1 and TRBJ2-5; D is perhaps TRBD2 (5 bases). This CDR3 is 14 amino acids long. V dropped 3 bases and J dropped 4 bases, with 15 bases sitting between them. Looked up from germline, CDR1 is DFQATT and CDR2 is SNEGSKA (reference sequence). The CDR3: CSARTGTSGETQYF. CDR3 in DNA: TGCAGTGCTAGGACGGGAACGTCCGGAGAGACCCAGTACTTC.

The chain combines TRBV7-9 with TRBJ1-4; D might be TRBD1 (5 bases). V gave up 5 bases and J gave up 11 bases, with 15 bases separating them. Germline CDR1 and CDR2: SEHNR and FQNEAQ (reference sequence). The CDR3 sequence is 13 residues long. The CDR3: CASSPIAEGKLFF. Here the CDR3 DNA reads TGTGCCAGCAGCCCGATCGCTGAGGGGAAACTGTTTTTT.

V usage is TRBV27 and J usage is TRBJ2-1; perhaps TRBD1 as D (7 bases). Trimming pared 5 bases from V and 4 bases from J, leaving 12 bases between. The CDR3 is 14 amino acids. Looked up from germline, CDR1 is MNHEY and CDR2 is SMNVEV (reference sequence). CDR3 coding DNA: TGTGCCAGCAGTCGAGCAGGGGGGTACAATGAGCAGTTCTTC. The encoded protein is CASSRAGGYNEQFF.

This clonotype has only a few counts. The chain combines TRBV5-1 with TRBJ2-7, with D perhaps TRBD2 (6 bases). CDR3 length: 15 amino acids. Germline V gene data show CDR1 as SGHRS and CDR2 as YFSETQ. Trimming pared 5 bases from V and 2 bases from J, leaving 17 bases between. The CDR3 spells CASRQDSGGPYEQYF. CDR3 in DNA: TGCGCCAGCAGACAAGATAGCGGAGGCCCCTACGAGCAGTACTTC. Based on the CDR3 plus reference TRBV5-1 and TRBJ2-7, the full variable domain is KAGVTQTPRYLIKTRGQQVTLSCSPISGHRSVSWYQQTPGQGLQFLFEYFSETQRNKGNFPGRFSGRQFSNSRSEMNVSTLELGDSALYLCASRQDSGGPYEQYFGPGTRLTVT.